These 15 T cell receptor beta chains share one sample of origin, sequenced in a study of blood T cells in healthy people across ages. A second PCR, run for about 7 to 11 cycles, used a sample-barcoded 5' primer plus a J-beta primer mix. MiXCR, run by TCRdb on the 5' RACE reads, gives a single entry per CDR3 protein. The data hold fewer than 950,000 distinct CDR3 sequences, with roughly 40% observed a single time. Sequencing input: blood. The receptor source for this set is a man aged 18 to 35 in good health.

This clonotype was detected a few times. J is TRBJ1-6 and V is TRBV20-1, with a weak D call TRBD1 (5 bases). The V end was cut by 1 base, the J end by 3 bases, with 16 bases between. This CDR3 comprises 17 residues. Germline CDR1 and CDR2: DFQATT and SNEGSKA (reference sequence). DNA of the CDR3: TGCAGTGCTAGAGGACCCCAGGGAAGGGTCTATAATTCACCCCTCCACTTT. This encodes CSARGPQGRVYNSPLHF.

The rearrangement uses TRBV7-9 and TRBJ1-2; TRBD1 is a possible D gene (6 bases). The CDR3 runs to 18 residues. Germline CDR1 reads SEHNR; CDR2 reads FQNEAQ (reference sequence). V was cut by 5 bases and J by 7 bases, with 29 bases left in between. The CDR3, as DNA: TGTGCCAGCAGCCCCAGCCCGCGCAGGGTGGGGGCTTTAAGTGGCTACACCTTC. Translated, it gives CASSPSPRRVGALSGYTF.

This chain joins TRBV12-3 or TRBV12-4 and TRBJ2-5; D tentatively reads TRBD1 or TRBD2 (5 bases each). This CDR3 is 17 amino acids long. Trimming removed 3 bases from V and 2 bases from J, with 19 bases in between. The chain's CDR3 is CASSFGGGSGRQETQYF. For the CDR3, the DNA is TGTGCCAGCAGTTTTGGTGGGGGAAGCGGCAGACAAGAGACCCAGTACTTC.

Remarks on this clonotype: A much larger clone sits a single nucleotide away, making a read error possible. This rearrangement joins TRBV5-1 to TRBJ2-1; D gene ambiguous. Germline V gene lookup returns CDR1 SGHRS and CDR2 YFSETQ. V was cut by 3 bases and J by 6 bases, with 19 bases left in between. This CDR3 has 16 residues. CDR3 nucleotides: TGCGCCAGCAGCTCCGACGTTAGTGGGGTGCGCAATGAGCAGTTCTTC. This gives the protein CASSSDVSGVRNEQFF.

The V call is TRBV20-1, the J call TRBJ2-4; no clear D. The DNA end is a closer match to TRBJ2-7, so the J assignment may be wrong. Germline CDR1 and CDR2: DFQATT and SNEGSKA (reference sequence). The CDR3 is made up of 12 amino acids. This CDR3 reads CSATGEPYEQYF. CDR3 in DNA: TGCAGTGCTACGGGTGAGCCCTACGAGCAGTACTTC.

The chain uses TRBV6-2 or TRBV6-3 and TRBJ1-2; D gene uncertain. This CDR3 has 12 residues. Trimming took off 6 bases at V and 6 bases at J, with 11 bases between the two ends. From germline, CDR1 is MNHEY and CDR2 SVGEGT. Here the CDR3 reads CASRRRLHGYTF. CDR3 sequence (DNA): TGTGCCAGCAGGAGAAGGCTCCATGGCTACACCTTC.

This clonotype has at least ten counts. The gene calls are TRBV12-3 or TRBV12-4 and TRBJ1-1, with D unresolved. The CDR3 totals 14 residues. Trimming took 5 bases from V and 1 from J, leaving 11 bases between them. As DNA, the CDR3 is TGTGCCAGCAGTCCCTCGATTACGAACACTGAAGCTTTCTTT. Its protein is CASSPSITNTEAFF.

This clonotype was observed at least ten times. The rearrangement uses TRBV9 and TRBJ1-2; D ambiguous. The V gene's germline CDR1 is SGDLS and CDR2 YYNGEE. V lost 3 bases to trimming and J lost 4 bases, with 7 bases between them. The length of the CDR3 is 12 residues. The CDR3 sequence: CASSAQSYGYTF. The CDR3 DNA is TGTGCCAGCAGCGCGCAGAGCTATGGCTACACCTTC. The full variable domain, completed using reference TRBV9 and TRBJ1-2, is DSGVTQTPKHLITATGQRVTLRCSPRSGDLSVYWYQQSLDQGLQFLIQYYNGEERAKGNILERFSAQQFPDLHSELNLSSLELGDSALYFCASSAQSYGYTFGSGTRLTVV.

This clonotype was picked up many times. The chain is built from TRBV4-3 and TRBJ2-4; no reliable D call. V dropped 4 bases and J dropped 3 bases, with 10 bases sitting between them. In germline, CDR1 is LGHNA, CDR2 YSLEER. The CDR3 extends over 14 amino acids. CDR3 DNA: TGCGCCAGCAGCCCCGGGCCCAACAAAAACATTCAGTACTTC. Translating gives CASSPGPNKNIQYF.

The chain links TRBV28 to TRBJ1-1; perhaps TRBD1 as D (5 bases). Germline CDR1 and CDR2: MDHEN and SYDVKM. The V gene lost 8 bases and the J gene lost 4 bases, with 14 bases spanning the gap. The CDR3 consists of 13 residues. CDR3 amino acids: CASRDGGSTEAFF. The CDR3 DNA reads TGTGCCAGCCGGGACGGGGGGAGCACTGAAGCTTTCTTT.

This clonotype was observed a handful of times. This chain connects TRBV12-3 or TRBV12-4 to TRBJ2-1; possible D gene TRBD2, 6 bases. The end of the DNA is better explained by TRBJ2-7, so the J call may be wrong. This CDR3 is built from 16 residues. The CDR3 nucleotides read TGTGCCAGCAGTTTAAGGGGCGGGGACTCCTACAATGAGCAGTACTTC. It codes for CASSLRGGDSYNEQYF.

CDR3 nucleotides: TGTGCTAGTGGTTTGGGAGACGCTATCGTCGATGAGCAGTTCTTC. Its translation is CASGLGDAIVDEQFF. This chain uses TRBV12-5 with TRBJ2-1; D ambiguous. The CDR3 totals 15 residues. V lost 1 base to trimming and J lost 8 bases, with 15 bases between them. Germline V CDR1 and CDR2: LGHNT, FRNRAP.

The chain employs TRBV12-3 or TRBV12-4 and TRBJ1-1; D may be TRBD1 (5 bases). Between the trimmed V and J ends, which lost 0 bases and 0 bases, there was a span of 14 bases. The CDR3 consists of 17 residues. In DNA form, the CDR3 reads TGTGCCAGCAGTTTAGCGGGTTCGGGCAGGGTGAACACTGAAGCTTTCTTT. Translating it yields CASSLAGSGRVNTEAFF.

The chain has TRBV20-1 and TRBJ2-1; D is perhaps TRBD2 (5 bases). Trimming removed 3 bases from V and 0 bases from J, with 15 bases in between. The CDR3 consists of 16 residues. The germline V gene has CDR1 DFQATT and CDR2 SNEGSKA (reference sequence). CDR3 in DNA: TGCAGTGCTAGGGATCCGGAGGTTATCTCCTACAATGAGCAGTTCTTC. Translated, it gives CSARDPEVISYNEQFF.

This clonotype has more than one count but fewer than ten. V gene TRBV7-2 combines with J gene TRBJ2-2; D not resolved. The CDR3 consists of 15 residues. Germline lookup yields CDR1 SGHTA and CDR2 FQGNSA. V lost 2 bases to trimming and J lost 6 bases, with 13 bases between them. The CDR3 nucleotides are TGTGCCAGCAGCTTACAAGTGTCGTTAGCCGGGGAGCTGTTTTTT. Protein sequence: CASSLQVSLAGELFF.